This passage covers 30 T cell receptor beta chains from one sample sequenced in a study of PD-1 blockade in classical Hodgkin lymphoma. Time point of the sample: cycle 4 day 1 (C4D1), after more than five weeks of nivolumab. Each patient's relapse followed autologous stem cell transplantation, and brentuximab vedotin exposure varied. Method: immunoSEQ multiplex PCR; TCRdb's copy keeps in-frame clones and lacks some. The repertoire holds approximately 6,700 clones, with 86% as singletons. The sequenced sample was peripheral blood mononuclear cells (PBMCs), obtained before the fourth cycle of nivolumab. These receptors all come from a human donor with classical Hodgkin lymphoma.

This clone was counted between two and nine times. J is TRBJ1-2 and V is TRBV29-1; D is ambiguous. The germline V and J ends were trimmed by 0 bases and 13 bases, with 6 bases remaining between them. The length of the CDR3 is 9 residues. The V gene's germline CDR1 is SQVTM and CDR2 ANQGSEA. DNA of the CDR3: TGCAGCGTTGAAGAGGATCTCACCTTC. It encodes CSVEEDLTF.

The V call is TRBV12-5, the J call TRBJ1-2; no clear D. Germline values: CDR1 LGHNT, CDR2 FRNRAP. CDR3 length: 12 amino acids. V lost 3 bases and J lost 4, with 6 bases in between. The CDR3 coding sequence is TGTGCTAGTGGTTTACTGGGCTATGGCTACACCTTC. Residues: CASGLLGYGYTF.

CDR3 nucleotides: TGTGCCAGCAGCCAGGACAGGGCGCCAGAGACCCAGTACTTC. It codes for CASSQDRAPETQYF. The chain employs TRBV7-9 and TRBJ2-5; 8 bases line up with TRBD1. The CDR3 covers 14 residues. Per germline, CDR1 SEHNR and CDR2 FQNEAQ (reference sequence). The junction had 6 bases not matched to a gene; V was cut back by 5 bases and J by 4 bases.

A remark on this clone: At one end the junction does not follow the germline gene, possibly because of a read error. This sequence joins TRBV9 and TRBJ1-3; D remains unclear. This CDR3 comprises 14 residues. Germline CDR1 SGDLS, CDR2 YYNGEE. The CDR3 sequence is CARSVAGNGNTIYF. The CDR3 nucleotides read TGTGCCCGCAGCGTAGCGGGGAACGGAAACACCATATATTTT.

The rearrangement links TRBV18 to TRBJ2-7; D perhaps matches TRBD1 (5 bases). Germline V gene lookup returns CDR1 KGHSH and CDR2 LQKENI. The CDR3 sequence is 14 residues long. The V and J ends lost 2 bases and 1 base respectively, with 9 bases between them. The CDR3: CASSPGSGSYEQYV. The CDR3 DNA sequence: TGTGCCAGCTCACCAGGGTCAGGGTCCTACGAGCAGTACGTC.

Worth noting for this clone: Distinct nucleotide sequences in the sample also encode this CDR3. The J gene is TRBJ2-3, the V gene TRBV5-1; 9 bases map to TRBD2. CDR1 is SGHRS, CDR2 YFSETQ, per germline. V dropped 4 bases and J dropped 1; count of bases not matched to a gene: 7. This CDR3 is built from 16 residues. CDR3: CASSRGSSGGTDTQYF. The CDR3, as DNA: TGCGCCAGCAGCCGGGGGTCTAGCGGGGGCACAGATACGCAGTATTTT.

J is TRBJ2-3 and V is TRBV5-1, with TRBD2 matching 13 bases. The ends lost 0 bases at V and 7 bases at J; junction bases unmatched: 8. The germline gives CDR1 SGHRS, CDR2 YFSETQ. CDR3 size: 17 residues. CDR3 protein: CASSLGLAGGRGNTQYF. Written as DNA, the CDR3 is TGCGCCAGCAGCTTGGGACTAGCGGGAGGAAGGGGGAATACGCAGTATTTT.

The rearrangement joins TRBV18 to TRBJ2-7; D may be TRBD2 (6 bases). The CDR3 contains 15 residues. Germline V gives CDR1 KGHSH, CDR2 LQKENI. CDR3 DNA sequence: TGTGCCAGCTCACCACCGAATCGTAGCGGCACCAGGTTTTCAGTC. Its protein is CASSPPNRSGTRFSV.

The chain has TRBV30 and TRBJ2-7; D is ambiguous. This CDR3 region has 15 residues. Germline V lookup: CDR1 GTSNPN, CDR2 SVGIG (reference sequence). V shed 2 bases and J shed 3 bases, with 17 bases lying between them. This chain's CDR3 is CAWSPFSFPYYEQYV. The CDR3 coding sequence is TGTGCCTGGAGTCCCTTTAGCTTCCCTTACTACGAGCAGTACGTC.

CDR3 protein: CASGGPDTQYF. Written as DNA, the CDR3 is TGTGCCAGTGGGGGGCCAGATACGCAGTATTTT. The chain is built from TRBV19 and TRBJ2-3; tentatively, D is TRBD1 or TRBD2 (6 bases each). Germline V gene sequence: CDR1 LNHDA, CDR2 SQIVND (reference sequence). CDR3 length: 11 residues. Trimming shortened V by 8 bases and J by 4 bases, and 7 bases separated the two germline ends.

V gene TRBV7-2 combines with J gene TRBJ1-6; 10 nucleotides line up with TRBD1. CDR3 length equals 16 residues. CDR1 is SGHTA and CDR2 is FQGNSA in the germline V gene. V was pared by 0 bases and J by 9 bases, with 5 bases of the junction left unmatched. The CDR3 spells CASSLALGQGRSPLHF. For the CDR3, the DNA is TGTGCCAGCAGCTTAGCGTTGGGACAGGGGCGTTCACCCCTCCACTTT. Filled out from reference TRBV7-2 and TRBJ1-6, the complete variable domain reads GAGVSQSPSNKVTEKGKDVELRCDPISGHTALYWYRQSLGQGLEFLIYFQGNSAPDKSGLPSDRFSAERTGGSVSTLTIQRTQQEDSAVYLCASSLALGQGRSPLHFGNGTRLTVT.

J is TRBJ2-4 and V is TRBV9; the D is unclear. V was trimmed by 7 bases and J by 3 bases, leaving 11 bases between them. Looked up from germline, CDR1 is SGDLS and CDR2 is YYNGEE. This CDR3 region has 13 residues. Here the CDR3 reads CASGKGNKNIQYF. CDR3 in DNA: TGTGCCAGCGGTAAAGGGAACAAAAACATTCAGTACTTC. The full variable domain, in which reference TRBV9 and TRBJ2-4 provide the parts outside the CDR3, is DSGVTQTPKHLITATGQRVTLRCSPRSGDLSVYWYQQSLDQGLQFLIQYYNGEERAKGNILERFSAQQFPDLHSELNLSSLELGDSALYFCASGKGNKNIQYFGAGTRLSVL.

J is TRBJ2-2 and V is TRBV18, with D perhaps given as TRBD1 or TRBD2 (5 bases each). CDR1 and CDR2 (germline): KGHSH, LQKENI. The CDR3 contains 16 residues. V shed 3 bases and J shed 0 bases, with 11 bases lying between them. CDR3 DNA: TGTGCCAGCTCACCTTTCGGGGCTTCGAACACCGGGGAGCTGTTTTTT. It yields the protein CASSPFGASNTGELFF.

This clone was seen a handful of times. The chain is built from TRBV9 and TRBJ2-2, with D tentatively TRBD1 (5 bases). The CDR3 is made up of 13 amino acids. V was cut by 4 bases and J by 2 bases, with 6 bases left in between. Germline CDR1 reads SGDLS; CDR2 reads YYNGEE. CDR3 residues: CASSRGNTGELFF. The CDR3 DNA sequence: TGTGCCAGCAGCAGGGGAAACACCGGGGAGCTGTTTTTT.

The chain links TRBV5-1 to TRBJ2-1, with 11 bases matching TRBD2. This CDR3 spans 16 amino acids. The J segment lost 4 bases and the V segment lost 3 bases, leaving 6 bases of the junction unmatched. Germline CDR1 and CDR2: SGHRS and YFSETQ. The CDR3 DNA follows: TGCGCCAGCAGCTCGGGGACTAGCGGCCTATACAATGAGCAGTTCTTC. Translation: CASSSGTSGLYNEQFF.

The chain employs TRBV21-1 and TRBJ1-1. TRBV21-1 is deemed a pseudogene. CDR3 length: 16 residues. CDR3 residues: CASTSFQHTVNTEAFF. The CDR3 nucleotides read TGTGCCAGCACCTCATTCCAGCATACCGTGAACACTGAAGCTTTCTTT.

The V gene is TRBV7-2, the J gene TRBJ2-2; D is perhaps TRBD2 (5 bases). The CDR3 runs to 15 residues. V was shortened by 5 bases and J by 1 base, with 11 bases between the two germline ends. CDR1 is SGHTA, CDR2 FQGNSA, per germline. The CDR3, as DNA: TGTGCCAGCAGCCTACTAGTCTTGAACACCGGGGAGCTGTTTTTT. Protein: CASSLLVLNTGELFF.

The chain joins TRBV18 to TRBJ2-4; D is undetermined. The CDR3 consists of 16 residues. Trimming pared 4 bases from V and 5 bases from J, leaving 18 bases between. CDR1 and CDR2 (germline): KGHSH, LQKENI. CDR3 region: CASSLSLHPVENIQYF. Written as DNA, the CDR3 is TGTGCCAGCTCACTCTCTCTACACCCGGTAGAAAACATTCAGTACTTC.

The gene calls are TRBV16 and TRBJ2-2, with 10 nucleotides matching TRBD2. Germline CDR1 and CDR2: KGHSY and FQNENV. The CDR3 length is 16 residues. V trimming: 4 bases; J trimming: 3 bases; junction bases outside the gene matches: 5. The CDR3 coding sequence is TGTGCCAGCAGCCGGCTAGCGGGAGTTGACACCGGGGAGCTGTTTTTT. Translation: CASSRLAGVDTGELFF.

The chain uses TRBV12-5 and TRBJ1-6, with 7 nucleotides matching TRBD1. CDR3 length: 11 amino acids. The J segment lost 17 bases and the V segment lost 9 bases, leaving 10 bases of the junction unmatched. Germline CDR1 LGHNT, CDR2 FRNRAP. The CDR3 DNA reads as TGTGCTAGCCGAAAAATGGGACAGTTCCACTTT. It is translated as CASRKMGQFHF. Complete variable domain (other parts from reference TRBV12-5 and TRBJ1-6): DARVTQTPRHKVTEMGQEVTMRCQPILGHNTVFWYRQTMMQGLELLAYFRNRAPLDDSGMPKDRFSAEMPDATLATLKIQPSEPRDSAVYFCASRKMGQFHFGNGTRLTVT.

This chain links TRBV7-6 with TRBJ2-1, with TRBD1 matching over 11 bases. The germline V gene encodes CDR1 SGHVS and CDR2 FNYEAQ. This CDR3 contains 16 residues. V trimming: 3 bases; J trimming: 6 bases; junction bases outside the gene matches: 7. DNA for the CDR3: TGTGCCAGCAGCTTGCCCGGGACAGGGGGGCTCAATGAGCAGTTCTTC. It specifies CASSLPGTGGLNEQFF.

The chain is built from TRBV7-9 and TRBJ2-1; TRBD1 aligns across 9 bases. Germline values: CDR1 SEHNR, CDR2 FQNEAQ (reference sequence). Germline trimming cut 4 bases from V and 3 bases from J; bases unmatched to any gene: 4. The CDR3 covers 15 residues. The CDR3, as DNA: TGTGCCAGCAGCTCCTGGGACAGGGACTACAATGAGCAGTTCTTC. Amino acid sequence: CASSSWDRDYNEQFF.

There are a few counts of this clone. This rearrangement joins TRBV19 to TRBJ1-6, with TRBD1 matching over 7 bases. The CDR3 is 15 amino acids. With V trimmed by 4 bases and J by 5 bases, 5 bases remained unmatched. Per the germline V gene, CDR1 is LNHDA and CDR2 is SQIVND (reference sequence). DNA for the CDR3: TGTGCCAGTAGTAGAGGGGGCGCGAATAATTCACCCCTCCACTTT. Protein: CASSRGGANNSPLHF.

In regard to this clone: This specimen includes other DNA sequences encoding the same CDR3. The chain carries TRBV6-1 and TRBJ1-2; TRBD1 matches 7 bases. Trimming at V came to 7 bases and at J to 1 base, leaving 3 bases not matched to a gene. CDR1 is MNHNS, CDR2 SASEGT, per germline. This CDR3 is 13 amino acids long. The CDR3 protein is CASTRGRNYGYTF. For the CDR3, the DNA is TGTGCCAGCACAAGGGGGCGTAACTATGGCTACACCTTC.

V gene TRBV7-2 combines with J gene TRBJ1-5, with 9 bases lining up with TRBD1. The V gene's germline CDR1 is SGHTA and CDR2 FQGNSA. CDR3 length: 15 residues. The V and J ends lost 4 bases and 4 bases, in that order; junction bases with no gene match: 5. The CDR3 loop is CASSWRTGVNQPQHF. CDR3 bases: TGTGCCAGCAGCTGGAGGACAGGGGTAAATCAGCCCCAGCATTTT.

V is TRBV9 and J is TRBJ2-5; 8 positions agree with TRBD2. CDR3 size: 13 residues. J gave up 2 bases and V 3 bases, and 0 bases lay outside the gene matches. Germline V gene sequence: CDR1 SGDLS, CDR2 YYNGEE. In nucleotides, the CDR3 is TGTGCCAGCAGCGCGGGGGGGCAAGAGACCCAGTACTTC. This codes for CASSAGGQETQYF.

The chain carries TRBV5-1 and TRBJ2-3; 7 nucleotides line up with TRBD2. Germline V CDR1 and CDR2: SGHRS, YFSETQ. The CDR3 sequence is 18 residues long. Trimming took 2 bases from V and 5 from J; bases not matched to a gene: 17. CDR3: CASSLGGRANIRGDTQYF. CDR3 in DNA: TGCGCCAGCAGCTTAGGAGGGAGGGCCAATATTCGGGGAGATACGCAGTATTTT.

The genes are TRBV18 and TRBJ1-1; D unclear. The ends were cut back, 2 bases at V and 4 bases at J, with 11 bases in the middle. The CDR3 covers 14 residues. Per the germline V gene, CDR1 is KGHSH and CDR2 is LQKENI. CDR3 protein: CASSPITGGTEAFF. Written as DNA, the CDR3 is TGTGCCAGCTCACCAATAACGGGAGGCACTGAAGCTTTCTTT. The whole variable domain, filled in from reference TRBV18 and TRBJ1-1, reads NAGVMQNPRHLVRRRGQEARLRCSPMKGHSHVYWYRQLPEEGLKFMVYLQKENIIDESGMPKERFSAEFPKEGPSILRIQQVVRGDSAAYFCASSPITGGTEAFFGQGTRLTVV.

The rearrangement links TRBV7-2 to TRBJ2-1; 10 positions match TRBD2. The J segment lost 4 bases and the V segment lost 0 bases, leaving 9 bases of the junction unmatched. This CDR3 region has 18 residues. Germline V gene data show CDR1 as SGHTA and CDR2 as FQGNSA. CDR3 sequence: CASSLAPITSGVYNEQFF. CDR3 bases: TGTGCCAGCAGCTTAGCCCCTATCACTAGCGGGGTTTACAATGAGCAGTTCTTC.

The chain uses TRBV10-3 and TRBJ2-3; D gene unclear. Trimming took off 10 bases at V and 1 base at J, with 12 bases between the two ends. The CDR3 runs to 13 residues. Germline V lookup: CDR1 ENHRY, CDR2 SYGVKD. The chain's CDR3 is CATNLRGTDTQYF. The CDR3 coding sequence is TGTGCCACCAACCTAAGGGGCACAGATACGCAGTATTTT.